The clone carrying this TCR beta chain was counted a few times. This entry belongs to a study of cytomegalovirus exposure and HLA in healthy donors. A multiplex PCR was run with 60 Vbeta primers and 13 Jbeta primers. The data were produced by immunoSEQ multiplex PCR, yet TCRdb's version contains in-frame clones alone and is incomplete. The table shows approximately 150,000 clones, with 68% occurring only once. J was trimmed by 2 bases and V by 0 bases; bases with no gene match: 1. CDR3 length: 15 amino acids. CDR1 is MNHEY, CDR2 SVGAGI, per germline. The chain carries TRBV6-5 and TRBJ2-7; 10 positions agree with TRBD2. Sequenced input: PBMCs. The origin of this receptor is a man aged 50 to 60 in good health and CMV-seronegative. CDR3 region: CASSYSAGGTYEQYF. The CDR3 DNA is TGTGCCAGCAGTTACTCAGCGGGAGGGACCTACGAGCAGTACTTC.